These 22 T cell receptor beta chains originate from one sample sequenced in a study of radiation and T cells in renal cell carcinoma. Time point denoted: blood 2 weeks post-SBRT. The treatment was: 15 Gy SBRT to primary tumor, nephrectomy 4 weeks later. The protocol was immunoSEQ multiplex PCR, while the TCRdb copy is restricted to in-frame clones and leaves out a portion. This table has tens of thousands of clones, around 81% appearing once. The material sequenced was blood, taken from a patient whose treatment included radiotherapy and nephrectomy. These TCRs come from a man between 60 and 75 years old with renal cell carcinoma.

This clone was detected only a few times. The chain links TRBV9 to TRBJ1-1, with D perhaps TRBD1 (5 bases). V was pared by 9 bases and J by 3 bases, with 12 bases between. The CDR3 consists of 12 residues. Germline V gene lookup returns CDR1 SGDLS and CDR2 YYNGEE. Here the CDR3 reads CATPDSYTEAFF. The CDR3 DNA reads TGTGCCACCCCCGACAGTTACACTGAAGCTTTCTTT.

Only one count was recorded for this clone. The chain recombines TRBV7-7 with TRBJ2-1; 11 bases match TRBD2. The CDR3 extends over 18 amino acids. V was pared by 1 base and J by 2 bases, with 7 bases of the junction left unmatched. Germline-derived CDR1 and CDR2 are SSHAT and FNYEAQ (reference sequence). CDR3 protein: CASSLGLAGGSPYNEQFF. As DNA, the CDR3 is TGTGCCAGCAGCTTAGGGCTAGCGGGGGGTTCCCCCTACAATGAGCAGTTCTTC.

V gene TRBV6-5 combines with J gene TRBJ2-6, with D perhaps matching TRBD1 (5 bases). V lost 0 bases, J lost 0 bases, and 6 bases lay in between. The CDR3 extends over 16 amino acids. Germline loops: CDR1 MNHEY, CDR2 SVGAGI. In DNA form, the CDR3 reads TGTGCCAGCAGTTACTCGCAGGGCTCTGGGGCCAACGTCCTGACTTTC. Its protein product is CASSYSQGSGANVLTF.

V usage is TRBV5-4 and J usage is TRBJ2-3, with unresolved D. CDR3 size: 12 residues. V lost 4 bases and J 8 bases, leaving 11 bases between the germline ends. Germline CDR1 SGHNT, CDR2 YYREEE (reference sequence). CDR3 protein: CASSQGFSTQYF. As DNA, the CDR3 is TGTGCCAGCAGCCAAGGCTTTTCTACGCAGTATTTT.

The chain combines TRBV2 with TRBJ2-3, with 14 bases identical to TRBD2. Germline V gene lookup returns CDR1 SNHLY and CDR2 FYNNEI. The junction had 17 bases not matched to a gene; V was cut back by 8 bases and J by 4 bases. The CDR3 sequence is 19 residues long. CDR3 sequence (DNA): TGTGCCAGCGAGAGGGGACCGGGACTAGCGGGAGCGGTGTCAGATACGCAGTATTTT. Protein: CASERGPGLAGAVSDTQYF. Drawing the rest from reference TRBV2 and TRBJ2-3, the complete variable domain is EPEVTQTPSHQVTQMGQEVILRCVPISNHLYFYWYRQILGQKVEFLVSFYNNEISEKSEIFDDQFSVERPDGSNFTLKIRSTKLEDSAMYFCASERGPGLAGAVSDTQYFGPGTRLTVL.

V and J are TRBV5-1 and TRBJ2-2, with 7 bases matching TRBD1. V was pared by 6 bases and J by 2 bases, with 13 bases of the junction left unmatched. This CDR3 region has 17 residues. CDR1 is SGHRS and CDR2 is YFSETQ in the germline V gene. The CDR3 is CASIKSTGTENTGELFF. The CDR3 DNA reads TGCGCCAGCATCAAATCCACCGGGACAGAAAACACCGGGGAGCTGTTTTTT. Full variable domain (rest looked up from reference TRBV5-1 and TRBJ2-2): KAGVTQTPRYLIKTRGQQVTLSCSPISGHRSVSWYQQTPGQGLQFLFEYFSETQRNKGNFPGRFSGRQFSNSRSEMNVSTLELGDSALYLCASIKSTGTENTGELFFGEGSRLTVL.

The chain uses TRBV28 and TRBJ1-2, with 7 bases matching TRBD1. CDR1 MDHEN and CDR2 SYDVKM come from the germline V gene. CDR3 size: 16 residues. Trimming at V came to 4 bases and at J to 4 bases, leaving 12 bases not matched to a gene. In DNA form, the CDR3 reads TGTGCCAGCAGTTCCTCCTCGACAGGGTTCTTCTATGGCTACACCTTC. This encodes CASSSSSTGFFYGYTF.

V is TRBV9 and J is TRBJ2-1; TRBD1 matches 7 bases. V shed 4 bases, J shed 3 bases, and the junction held 7 bases outside the gene matches. This CDR3 is 15 amino acids long. CDR1 and CDR2 (germline): SGDLS, YYNGEE. The DNA for the CDR3 is TGTGCCAGCAGCATCTCCGGGACAGTCTACAATGAGCAGTTCTTC. Translating gives CASSISGTVYNEQFF.

The chain is built from TRBV11-2 and TRBJ1-1, with D possibly matching TRBD1 (6 bases). This CDR3 is built from 14 residues. V gave up 1 base and J gave up 4 bases, with 10 bases separating them. Per the germline V gene, CDR1 is SGHAT and CDR2 is FQNNGV. The CDR3 DNA reads TGTGCCAGCAGCTTAGGTCAAGGGGGCACTGAAGCTTTCTTT. This codes for CASSLGQGGTEAFF. Variable domain in full (rest from reference TRBV11-2 and TRBJ1-1): EAGVAQSPRYKIIEKRQSVAFWCNPISGHATLYWYQQILGQGPKLLIQFQNNGVVDDSQLPKDRFSAERLKGVDSTLKIQPAKLEDSAVYLCASSLGQGGTEAFFGQGTRLTVV.

The chain couples TRBV2 to TRBJ2-5; D is undetermined. Germline CDR1 reads SNHLY; CDR2 reads FYNNEI. This CDR3 spans 12 amino acids. V dropped 0 bases and J dropped 3 bases, with 2 bases sitting between them. The CDR3 bases are TGTGCCAGCAGTGAAGCGGAAGAGACCCAGTACTTC. It is translated as CASSEAEETQYF.

This clone was detected only a few times. The chain employs TRBV19 and TRBJ1-2; D is ambiguous. Germline V gene lookup returns CDR1 LNHDA and CDR2 SQIVND (reference sequence). V was shortened by 5 bases and J by 3 bases, with 7 bases between the two germline ends. The CDR3 runs 12 residues. The CDR3 loop is CASSPRDYGYTF. CDR3 bases: TGTGCCAGTAGTCCTCGTGACTATGGCTACACCTTC. The full variable domain, its missing parts supplied by reference TRBV19 and TRBJ1-2, is DGGITQSPKYLFRKEGQNVTLSCEQNLNHDAMYWYRQDPGQGLRLIYYSQIVNDFQKGDIAEGYSVSREKKESFPLTVTSAQKNPTAFYLCASSPRDYGYTFGSGTRLTVV.

This clone was detected only a few times. This rearrangement joins TRBV5-4 to TRBJ2-2, with D possibly being TRBD1 (5 bases). V dropped 0 bases and J dropped 1 base, with 7 bases sitting between them. The CDR3 totals 15 residues. Germline values: CDR1 SGHNT, CDR2 YYREEE (reference sequence). The DNA for the CDR3 is TGTGCCAGCAGCTTGGCTACAGGGAACACCGGGGAGCTGTTTTTT. Protein: CASSLATGNTGELFF.

The table lists this clone with a few counts. The V gene is TRBV29-1, the J gene TRBJ1-2; D perhaps matches TRBD1 (6 bases). This CDR3 is built from 14 residues. The germline V and J ends were trimmed by 4 bases and 1 base, with 13 bases remaining between them. Germline CDR1 and CDR2: SQVTM and ANQGSEA. The CDR3 DNA sequence: TGCAGCGTTGTGCTGGACAGCCTTAACTATGGCTACACCTTC. It specifies CSVVLDSLNYGYTF.

The chain joins TRBV13 to TRBJ2-2, with 10 bases that match TRBD2. The J segment lost 5 bases and the V segment lost 7 bases, leaving 13 bases of the junction unmatched. The CDR3 totals 17 residues. CDR1 is PRHDT and CDR2 is FYEKMQ in the germline V gene (reference sequence). The CDR3 reads CASTTPAGGPGTGELFF. The CDR3 DNA is TGTGCCAGCACAACCCCAGCGGGAGGGCCGGGGACCGGGGAGCTGTTTTTT.

This clone was observed a few times. This chain joins TRBV7-9 and TRBJ2-7, with D maybe TRBD1 (6 bases). The germline CDR1 and CDR2 sequences are SEHNR and FQNEAQ (reference sequence). CDR3 length: 12 residues. V was cut by 5 bases and J by 5 bases, with 10 bases left in between. The CDR3 DNA reads TGTGCCAGCAGCCGAACAGGGCACGAGCAGTACTTC. Protein product: CASSRTGHEQYF.

The chain has TRBV2 and TRBJ2-3, with D perhaps matching TRBD1 or TRBD2 (5 bases each). V lost 1 base to trimming and J lost 1 base, with 12 bases between them. Looked up from germline, CDR1 is SNHLY and CDR2 is FYNNEI. This CDR3 region has 16 residues. CDR3 amino acids: CASSEGRGVGTDTQYF. The CDR3, as DNA: TGTGCCAGCAGTGAAGGAAGGGGAGTGGGCACAGATACGCAGTATTTT.

The CDR3 coding sequence is TGTGCCAGCAGCTCAACAGGGGTGAACACTGAAGCTTTCTTT. Its translation: CASSSTGVNTEAFF. The chain carries TRBV7-2 and TRBJ1-1; TRBD1 agrees at 7 bases. With V trimmed by 4 bases and J by 0 bases, 2 bases remained unmatched. Per the germline V gene, CDR1 is SGHTA and CDR2 is FQGNSA. The CDR3 runs 14 residues.

The DNA of the CDR3 is TGTGCCAGCAGTTACCAGGACAGGGGGGCCGGGGAGCTGTTTTTT. Residues: CASSYQDRGAGELFF. This chain uses TRBV6-5 with TRBJ2-2, with 10 bases identical to TRBD1. The V and J ends lost 2 bases and 6 bases, in that order; junction bases with no gene match: 3. Germline lookup yields CDR1 MNHEY and CDR2 SVGAGI. The CDR3 runs 15 residues.

This clone was picked up a small number of times. The rearrangement joins TRBV1 to TRBJ1-1. TRBV1 is assigned pseudogene status. This CDR3 is 15 amino acids long. For the CDR3, the DNA is TGCACCAGCAGCCCTGGGCGGGGGGCGAACACTGAAGCTTTCTTT. Its translation: CTSSPGRGANTEAFF.

This chain uses TRBV7-8 with TRBJ1-2; D is ambiguous. Germline CDR1 reads SGHVS; CDR2 reads FQNEAQ. V shed 2 bases and J shed 1 base, with 2 bases lying between them. CDR3 length equals 12 residues. CDR3 sequence reads: CASSLNNYGYTF. Here the CDR3 DNA reads TGTGCCAGCAGCTTAAATAACTATGGCTACACCTTC.

The chain recombines TRBV14 with TRBJ1-5; the D is unclear. The CDR3 is made up of 13 amino acids. CDR1 is SGHDN and CDR2 is FVKESK in the germline V gene. Trimming left V 1 base short and J 4 bases short, with 5 bases between. The CDR3 loop is CASSQGLNQPQHF. DNA for the CDR3: TGTGCCAGCAGCCAAGGACTAAATCAGCCCCAGCATTTT.

The gene calls are TRBV7-2 and TRBJ1-1; D gene uncertain. Per germline, CDR1 SGHTA and CDR2 FQGNSA. The V and J ends lost 2 bases and 1 base respectively, with 5 bases between them. CDR3 size: 13 residues. The DNA for the CDR3 is TGTGCCAGCAGCTTAAGACCGAACACTGAAGCTTTCTTT. It is translated as CASSLRPNTEAFF.